A selection of T cell receptor beta chains follows, all from one sample in a study of blood T cell repertoires in COVID-19. Repertoires were generated with immunoSEQ multiplex PCR, while TCRdb's copy carries only in-frame clones and drops some. This sample carries about 440,000 clones, 75% to 90% of them seen once, and the ten largest clones take more than 4%. Source material: peripheral blood. These receptors came from a woman younger than 45 with acute or convalescent COVID-19. Each CDR3 is given with its conserved first and last residue. Each record gives: V gene, clone size, D gene, J gene, CDR3 protein, CDR3 DNA. A D gene is named only where the DNA matches it firmly. Clone size is given for some rows only: seen once, a few or many times, or a class if the clone is expanded.

TRBV7-3	NA	NA	TRBJ2-3	CASSPNGGGGTDTQYF	TGTGCCAGCAGCCCGAATGGAGGGGGCGGTACAGATACGCAGTATTTT
TRBV6-5	NA	TRBD2	TRBJ2-7	CASRRLAGLWEQYF	TGTGCCAGCAGGAGACTAGCGGGGCTCTGGGAGCAGTACTTC
TRBV5-5	NA	NA	TRBJ2-7	CASSQETAGFYSYEQYF	TGTGCCAGCAGCCAAGAAACGGCAGGATTCTACTCCTACGAGCAGTACTTC
TRBV29-1	once	NA	TRBJ2-5	CSVAASGMSETQYF	TGCAGCGTTGCAGCCTCGGGGATGTCAGAGACCCAGTACTTC
TRBV3-1/TRBV3-2	NA	NA	TRBJ1-1	CASSQGTAGWTTEAFF	TGTGCCAGCAGCCAAGGGACGGCAGGGTGGACCACTGAAGCTTTCTTT
TRBV5-1	NA	NA	TRBJ1-2	CASSSSQGSHGYTF	TGCGCCAGCAGCTCATCACAGGGATCCCATGGCTACACCTTC
TRBV7-8	NA	TRBD1	TRBJ2-2	CASSFSGTGGANTGELFF	TGTGCCAGCAGCTTTTCCGGGACAGGGGGCGCGAACACCGGGGAGCTGTTTTTT
TRBV7-6	NA	NA	TRBJ1-4	CASSTHRAEEKLFF	TGTGCCAGCAGCACACACAGGGCTGAGGAAAAACTGTTTTTT
TRBV10-3	NA	TRBD2	TRBJ2-5	CAISDSGGGETQYF	TGTGCCATCAGCGATAGCGGGGGGGGAGAGACCCAGTACTTC
TRBV29-1	NA	NA	TRBJ2-5	CSVVSGEETQYF	TGCAGCGTTGTTTCCGGGGAAGAGACCCAGTACTTC
TRBV19	NA	NA	TRBJ2-7	CASSARFSYEQYF	TGTGCCAGTAGTGCTCGGTTCTCCTACGAGCAGTACTTC
TRBV19	NA	NA	TRBJ2-1	CASSIWAGPINEQFF	TGTGCCAGTAGTATTTGGGCGGGGCCTATCAATGAGCAGTTCTTC
TRBV7-8	NA	NA	TRBJ2-1	CASSLAGGGQNNEQFF	TGTGCCAGCAGCTTAGCAGGAGGGGGACAGAACAATGAGCAGTTCTTC
TRBV7-9	NA	NA	TRBJ1-5	CASSVIQGNQPQHF	TGTGCCAGCAGCGTGATACAGGGAAATCAGCCCCAGCATTTT
TRBV5-1	NA	TRBD1	TRBJ2-3	CASSPMTGYTDTQYF	TGCGCCAGCAGCCCAATGACAGGGTACACAGATACGCAGTATTTT
TRBV5-4	once	TRBD1	TRBJ1-2	CASSRPGTGNYGYTF	TGTGCCAGCAGCCGTCCCGGGACAGGGAACTATGGCTACACCTTC
TRBV28	NA	NA	TRBJ2-7	CASSSSKSQAEQYF	TGTGCCAGCAGTTCCTCTAAGTCCCAGGCCGAGCAGTACTTC
TRBV19	NA	TRBD2	TRBJ2-7	CASSISGGFLYEQYF	TGTGCCAGTAGTATTTCGGGAGGTTTCCTCTACGAGCAGTACTTC
TRBV24-1	NA	NA	TRBJ2-3	CATSERRDTSDTQYF	TGTGCCACCAGTGAGCGCCGGGACACTTCAGATACGCAGTATTTT
TRBV6-5	NA	TRBD1	TRBJ1-2	CASSDRGSTYGYTF	TGTGCCAGCAGCGACAGGGGGAGCACCTATGGCTACACCTTC
TRBV9	NA	NA	TRBJ1-3	CASSPVGGSAVDTIYF	TGTGCCAGCAGCCCTGTCGGGGGTTCGGCGGTGGACACCATATATTTT
TRBV3-1/TRBV3-2	NA	NA	TRBJ1-1	CASSQVGGNTEAFF	TGTGCCAGCAGCCAAGTGGGGGGAAACACTGAAGCTTTCTTT
TRBV10-1	NA	TRBD2	TRBJ2-1	CASSAMTSGDYNEQFF	TGCGCCAGCAGCGCCATGACTAGCGGGGATTACAATGAGCAGTTCTTC
TRBV3-1/TRBV3-2	NA	NA	TRBJ1-6	CASSQAGGDSPLHF	TGTGCCAGCAGCCAAGCCGGGGGAGATTCACCCCTCCACTTT
TRBV5-1	NA	TRBD1	TRBJ1-4	CASSLAQGVEKLFF	TGCGCCAGCAGCTTGGCGCAGGGGGTTGAAAAACTGTTTTTT